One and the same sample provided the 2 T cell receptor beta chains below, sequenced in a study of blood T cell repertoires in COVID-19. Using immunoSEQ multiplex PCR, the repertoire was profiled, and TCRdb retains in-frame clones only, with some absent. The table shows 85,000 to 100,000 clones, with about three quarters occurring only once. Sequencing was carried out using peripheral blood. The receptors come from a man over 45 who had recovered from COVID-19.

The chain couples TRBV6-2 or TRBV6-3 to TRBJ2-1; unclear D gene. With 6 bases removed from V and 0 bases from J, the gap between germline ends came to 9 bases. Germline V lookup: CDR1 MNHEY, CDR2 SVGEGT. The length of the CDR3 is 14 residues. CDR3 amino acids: CASSQAPSYNEQFF. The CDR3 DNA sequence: TGTGCCAGCAGCCAAGCCCCCTCCTACAATGAGCAGTTCTTC.

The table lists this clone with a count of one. Here the CDR3 reads CSASPLYGYTF. DNA for the CDR3: TGCAGTGCTAGCCCCCTGTATGGCTACACCTTC. The rearrangement uses TRBV20-1 and TRBJ1-2; no reliable D call. The CDR3 extends over 11 amino acids. Germline V CDR1 and CDR2: DFQATT, SNEGSKA (reference sequence). V lost 3 bases and J lost 5, with 7 bases in between.